The entry below gives a single TCR beta chain sequence along with its context. Per the study methods: By means of reference gene primer amplification, nucleated cell counts were estimated. Assay used: immunoSEQ multiplex PCR; TCRdb lists only in-frame clones, some missing. The V and J calls and clone size are taken from that table; D and trimming were inferred from the DNA. There are about 110,000 clones in the sample; around 78% occur only once, and about 18% lies in the top ten. This sample was taken from a study of blood T cell repertoires in COVID-19. Study-level background: Acute-phase and convalescent COVID-19 samples originated in the United States, Italy and Spain. Nucleic acid was either cDNA or gDNA, and it came from T cells, B-cell-depleted T cells, or PBMCs.

This CDR3 region has 13 residues. Germline CDR1 is SEHNR and CDR2 is FQNEAQ (reference sequence). The V end lost 5 bases, the J end lost 3 bases, and 7 bases lay between the germline ends. The clonotype was recovered from a woman aged 55-75 years with acute or convalescent COVID-19. Source material: peripheral blood. The gene calls are TRBV7-9 and TRBJ2-2, with D tentatively TRBD2 (5 bases). The CDR3 DNA reads TGTGCCAGCAGCCCGGGGTACACCGGGGAGCTGTTTTTT. This translates into CASSPGYTGELFF.